This TCR beta chain was observed in a study of Ad26.COV2.S vaccination and SARS-CoV-2 variants. Using immunoSEQ multiplex PCR, the repertoire was profiled, and TCRdb retains in-frame clones only, with some absent. The repertoire holds about 350,000 clones, with roughly 84% as singletons. Treatment denoted: some 19 received Ad26.COV2.S at low or high dose, single or two shots; 5 received placebo; per-sample allocation not given. Sampling was performed 63 days after the first vaccine or placebo injection. V lost 5 bases and J lost 8; bases outside the gene matches: 9. Germline CDR1 reads SGHAT; CDR2 reads FQNNGV. CDR3 length equals 15 residues.

Sequencing was performed on peripheral blood, taken in a trial of Ad26.COV2.S vaccine versus placebo. The clonotype was recovered from a person between 18 and 65 years old who received the Ad26.COV2.S COVID-19 vaccine or a placebo. This chain links TRBV11-2 with TRBJ1-4, with 9 bases matching TRBD1. The CDR3 loop is CASSTRQGESEKLFF. The CDR3 nucleotides read TGTGCCAGCAGCACCCGACAGGGGGAAAGCGAAAAACTGTTTTTT. The whole variable domain, filled in from reference TRBV11-2 and TRBJ1-4, reads EAGVAQSPRYKIIEKRQSVAFWCNPISGHATLYWYQQILGQGPKLLIQFQNNGVVDDSQLPKDRFSAERLKGVDSTLKIQPAKLEDSAVYLCASSTRQGESEKLFFGSGTQLSVL.